This T cell receptor (beta chain) was recovered during a study of blood T cell repertoires in COVID-19. Authors' data handling: Researchers report that nucleated cell counts were estimated from reference gene primer amplification. The method was immunoSEQ multiplex PCR; TCRdb's version includes in-frame clones alone and lacks a portion of them. The DNA gave D and trimming, while V, J and clone size come from that table. Of roughly 410,000 clones in the sample, around 91% were seen once. Germline V CDR1 and CDR2: SGHAT, FQNNGV. Trimming removed 3 bases at V and 6 bases at J, with 15 bases between. The CDR3 covers 14 residues. This clone was seen a single time.

This receptor was taken from a woman aged 35 to 49 with COVID-19, enrolled during active disease. Input material: peripheral blood. This chain joins TRBV11-2 and TRBJ2-7; D perhaps matches TRBD1 (5 bases). CDR3 loop: CASSFRVFPLEQYF. The CDR3 nucleotides read TGTGCCAGCAGCTTCAGGGTTTTCCCCCTCGAGCAGTACTTC.